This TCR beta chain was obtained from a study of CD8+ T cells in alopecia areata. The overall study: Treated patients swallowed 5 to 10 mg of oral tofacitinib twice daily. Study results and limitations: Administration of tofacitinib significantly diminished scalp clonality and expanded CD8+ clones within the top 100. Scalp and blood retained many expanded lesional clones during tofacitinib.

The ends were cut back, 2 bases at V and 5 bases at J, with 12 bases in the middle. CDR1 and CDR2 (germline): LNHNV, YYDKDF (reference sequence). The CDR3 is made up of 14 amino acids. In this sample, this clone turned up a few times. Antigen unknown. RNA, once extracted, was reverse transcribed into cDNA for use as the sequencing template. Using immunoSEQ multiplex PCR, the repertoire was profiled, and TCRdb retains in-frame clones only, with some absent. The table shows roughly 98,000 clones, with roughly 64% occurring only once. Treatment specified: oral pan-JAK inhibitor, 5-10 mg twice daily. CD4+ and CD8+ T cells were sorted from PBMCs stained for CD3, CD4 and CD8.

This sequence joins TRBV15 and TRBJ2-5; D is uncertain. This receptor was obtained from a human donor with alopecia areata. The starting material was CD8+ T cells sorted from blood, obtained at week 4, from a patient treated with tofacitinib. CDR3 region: CATSRQNPGETQYF. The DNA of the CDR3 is TGTGCCACCAGCAGACAAAACCCCGGGGAGACCCAGTACTTC.